This TCR beta chain derives from a study of blood T cell repertoires in COVID-19. About the research overall: Samples of COVID-19 (acute and convalescent) were obtained from the United States, Italy and Spain. The analysed material was cDNA or gDNA that came from T cells, B-cell-depleted T cells, or PBMCs.

Germline V gene sequence: CDR1 SGHDT, CDR2 YYEEEE. The CDR3 covers 18 residues. After removal of 4 bases from V and 4 bases from J, the junction contained 14 bases not matched to a gene. TCRdb's table, derived via immunoSEQ multiplex PCR, lists solely in-frame clones and lacks some. Found here are roughly 49,000 clones, roughly 84% of them singletons; the top ten hold roughly 7.1%. Sample: peripheral blood. This TCR was sampled from a man over 45 with active COVID-19. V is TRBV5-6 and J is TRBJ2-6; 7 nucleotides line up with TRBD2. The CDR3 here is CASSPPWEGTTGANVLTF. Written as DNA, the CDR3 is TGTGCCAGCAGCCCCCCCTGGGAGGGAACGACCGGGGCCAACGTCCTGACTTTC.